The source of this T cell receptor (beta chain) is a study of blood T cell repertoires in COVID-19. Seattle participants joined during active infection and were tracked over time. TCRdb's copy holds only in-frame clones and misses some; the assay was immunoSEQ multiplex PCR. The table has approximately 180,000 clones, 85% seen once; the top ten hold about 20%. V dropped 4 bases and J dropped 2 bases, with 14 bases sitting between them. The V gene's germline CDR1 is SGHTA and CDR2 FQGNSA. The CDR3 is 15 residues long. This rearrangement joins TRBV7-2 to TRBJ1-1, with TRBD1 as a possible D gene (5 bases). Sequencing input: peripheral blood. The TCR originated in a person aged 70 to 85 with COVID-19, enrolled during active disease. The CDR3 is CASSWSAGGNTEAFF. In DNA, the CDR3 is TGTGCCAGCAGCTGGTCGGCGGGGGGAAACACTGAAGCTTTCTTT.